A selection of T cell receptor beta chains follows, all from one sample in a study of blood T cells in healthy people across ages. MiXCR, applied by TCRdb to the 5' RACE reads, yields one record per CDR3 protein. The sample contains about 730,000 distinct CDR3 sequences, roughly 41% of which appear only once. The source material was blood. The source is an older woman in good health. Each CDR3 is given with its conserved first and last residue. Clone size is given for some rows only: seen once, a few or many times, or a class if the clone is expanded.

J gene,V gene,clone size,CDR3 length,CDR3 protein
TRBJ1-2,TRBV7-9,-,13,CASSGQKAYGYTF
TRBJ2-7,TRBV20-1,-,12,CSARRDHNEQYF
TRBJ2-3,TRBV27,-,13,CASSVWEQDTQYF
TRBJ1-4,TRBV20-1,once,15,CSAPIGGRQNEKLFF
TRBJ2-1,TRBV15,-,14,CATSLPELRNEQFF
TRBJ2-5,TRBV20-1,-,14,CSATLNRVEGGQYF
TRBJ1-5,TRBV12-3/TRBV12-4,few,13,CASSLAGSQPQHF
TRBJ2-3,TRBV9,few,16,CASSVDSGSFTDTQYF
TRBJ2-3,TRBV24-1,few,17,CATSDDLDGRGTDTQYF
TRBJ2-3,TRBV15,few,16,CATSRGQGPYTDTQYF
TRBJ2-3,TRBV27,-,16,CASSLSLVAVTDTQYF
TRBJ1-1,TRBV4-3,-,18,CASSQALGPAGMNTEAFF
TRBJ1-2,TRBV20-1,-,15,CSANSGTPTNYGYTF
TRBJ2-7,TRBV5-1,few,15,CASSSQAGRNNEQYF
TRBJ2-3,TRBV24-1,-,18,CATSDLGLAGVSGDTQYF
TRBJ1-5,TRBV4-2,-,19,CASSQESRVVTLCNQPQHF
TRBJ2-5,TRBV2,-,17,CASSEMGLAGGVKTQYF
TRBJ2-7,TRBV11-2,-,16,CASSSPETGISYEQYF
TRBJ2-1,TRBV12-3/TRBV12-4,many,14,CASSQRGGLSEQFF
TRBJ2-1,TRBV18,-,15,CASSHAGRGENEQFF
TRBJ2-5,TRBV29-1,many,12,CSVGQGGETQYF